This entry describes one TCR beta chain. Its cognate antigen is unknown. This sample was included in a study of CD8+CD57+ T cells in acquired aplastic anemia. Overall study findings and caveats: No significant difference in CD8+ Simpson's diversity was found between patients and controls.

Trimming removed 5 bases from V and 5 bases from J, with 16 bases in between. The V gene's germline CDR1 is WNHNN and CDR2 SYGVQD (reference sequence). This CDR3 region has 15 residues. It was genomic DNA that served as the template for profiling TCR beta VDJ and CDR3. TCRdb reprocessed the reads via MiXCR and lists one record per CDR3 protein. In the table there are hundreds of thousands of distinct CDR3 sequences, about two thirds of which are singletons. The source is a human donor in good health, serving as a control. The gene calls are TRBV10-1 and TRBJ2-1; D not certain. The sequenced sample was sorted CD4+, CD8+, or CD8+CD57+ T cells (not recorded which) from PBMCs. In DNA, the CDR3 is TGCGCCAGCAGTAAAACGGACCGAGCCAACAATGAGCAGTTCTTC. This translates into CASSKTDRANNEQFF.